These 18 T cell receptor beta chains share one sample of origin, sequenced in a study of cytomegalovirus exposure and HLA in healthy donors. This PCR relied on a set of 60 Vbeta primers and 13 Jbeta primers. Sequencing was performed with immunoSEQ multiplex PCR; in TCRdb, only in-frame clones are kept and a portion is missing. The sample consists of about 120,000 clones, about 70% of them appearing once. The material sequenced was PBMCs. All receptors come from a human donor in good health.

By share of the sample, this clone is medium-sized. The chain carries TRBV6-5 and TRBJ2-1, with a weak D call TRBD2 (6 bases). V was clipped by 6 bases and J by 7 bases, with 16 bases between them. The CDR3 contains 14 residues. Germline values: CDR1 MNHEY, CDR2 SVGAGI. The CDR3 coding sequence is TGTGCCAGCAGCGCGTTAGATGGGGGGAATGAGCAGTTCTTC. It is translated as CASSALDGGNEQFF.

The J gene is TRBJ2-1, the V gene TRBV15; 8 bases fit TRBD2. This CDR3 comprises 17 residues. Germline V gene data show CDR1 as LNHNV and CDR2 as YYDKDF (reference sequence). The V segment lost 3 bases and the J segment 5 bases; nucleotides outside the gene matches: 12. The CDR3 spells CATSRWVGERENNEQFF. CDR3 sequence (DNA): TGTGCCACCAGCAGGTGGGTGGGGGAGCGGGAGAACAATGAGCAGTTCTTC.

This clone was picked up a small number of times. The rearrangement joins TRBV5-5 to TRBJ2-7; TRBD1 matches at 10 bases. This CDR3 has 16 amino acids. Germline V CDR1 and CDR2: SGHKS, YYEKEE (reference sequence). V was clipped by 0 bases and J by 2 bases; unmatched bases: 5. The CDR3: CASSLVRGQGTYEQYF. For the CDR3, the DNA is TGTGCCAGCAGCTTGGTGCGGGGACAGGGGACCTACGAGCAGTACTTC.

The chain carries TRBV9 and TRBJ2-2; 7 nucleotides align to TRBD1. CDR1 and CDR2 (germline): SGDLS, YYNGEE. With 2 bases clipped from V and 4 bases from J, the junction kept 8 bases outside the gene matches. The CDR3 is made up of 16 amino acids. This CDR3 is CASSVRQGAGTGELFF. CDR3 bases: TGTGCCAGCAGCGTCCGACAGGGCGCGGGCACCGGGGAGCTGTTTTTT.

The V gene is TRBV6-6, the J gene TRBJ2-7; 9 bases are a match to TRBD2. The CDR3 covers 14 residues. Germline V lookup: CDR1 MNHNY, CDR2 SVGAGI (reference sequence). V lost 7 bases, J lost 3 bases, and 7 bases stayed unmatched. The CDR3 reads CASTWAGGLYEQYF. DNA for the CDR3: TGTGCCAGCACCTGGGCGGGAGGGCTCTACGAGCAGTACTTC.

A remark on this clone: An end of the junction differs from the germline gene, which may be a read error. The same CDR3 can be traced to other DNA sequences in this sample. The chain has TRBV7-2 and TRBJ1-1, with no clear D. The CDR3 contains 16 residues. Per germline, CDR1 SGHTA and CDR2 FQGNSA. CDR3 bases: TGTGCTAGCAGCTTAGTCGGTGAGGGCCTAAACACTGAAGCTTTCTTT. Translated, it gives CASSLVGEGLNTEAFF.

The chain joins TRBV6-1 to TRBJ1-4; no firm D call. The germline V and J ends were trimmed by 3 bases and 4 bases, with 15 bases remaining between them. The germline V gene has CDR1 MNHNS and CDR2 SASEGT. This CDR3 region has 16 residues. The CDR3 loop reads CASSDSPRGVNEKLFF. In DNA form, the CDR3 reads TGTGCCAGCAGTGATAGTCCCCGCGGGGTTAATGAAAAACTGTTTTTT.

The chain is built from TRBV6-5 and TRBJ2-1, with TRBD2 as a possible D gene (6 bases). CDR1 and CDR2 from the germline V gene are MNHEY and SVGAGI. This CDR3 contains 15 residues. The germline V and J ends were trimmed by 3 bases and 6 bases, with 15 bases remaining between them. The CDR3 coding sequence is TGTGCCAGCAGTTATAGGAGGGCGGTGGGCAATGAGCAGTTCTTC. This sequence encodes CASSYRRAVGNEQFF.

This chain joins TRBV19 and TRBJ2-2; D is unresolved. V lost 1 base, J lost 2 bases, and 5 bases lay in between. Germline V gives CDR1 LNHDA, CDR2 SQIVND (reference sequence). The CDR3 covers 14 residues. This CDR3 reads CASSIGGNTGELFF. CDR3 coding DNA: TGTGCCAGTAGTATAGGAGGAAACACCGGGGAGCTGTTTTTT.

The rearrangement links TRBV5-1 to TRBJ2-3, with a tentative D call TRBD1 (5 bases). Germline V gene lookup returns CDR1 SGHRS and CDR2 YFSETQ. This CDR3 comprises 16 residues. Trimming pared 0 bases from V and 0 bases from J, leaving 11 bases between. CDR3 in amino acids: CASSLDYRPSTDTQYF. CDR3 sequence (DNA): TGCGCCAGCAGCTTGGATTACAGGCCCAGCACAGATACGCAGTATTTT. The full variable domain, completed using reference TRBV5-1 and TRBJ2-3, is KAGVTQTPRYLIKTRGQQVTLSCSPISGHRSVSWYQQTPGQGLQFLFEYFSETQRNKGNFPGRFSGRQFSNSRSEMNVSTLELGDSALYLCASSLDYRPSTDTQYFGPGTRLTVL.

This clone was picked up a small number of times. The chain has TRBV5-6 and TRBJ1-1, with 7 bases lining up with TRBD1. CDR1 and CDR2 (germline): SGHDT, YYEEEE. This CDR3 is 15 amino acids long. The J segment lost 0 bases and the V segment lost 4 bases, leaving 6 bases of the junction unmatched. CDR3 nucleotide sequence: TGTGCCAGCAGCCGACTGGGACAGCTGAACACTGAAGCTTTCTTT. Translation gives CASSRLGQLNTEAFF.

V is TRBV5-1 and J is TRBJ2-1; 7 bases line up with TRBD1. Losses at the gene ends were 0 bases for V and 10 bases for J; bases not matched to a gene: 13. Germline CDR1 SGHRS, CDR2 YFSETQ. The CDR3 has 16 amino acids. The CDR3 region has the DNA TGCGCCAGCAGCTTGGCCGGGTTCCGAGGGGGCGGCGAGCAGTTCTTC. Amino acids: CASSLAGFRGGGEQFF.

The chain employs TRBV10-3 and TRBJ2-1, with D perhaps TRBD1 (5 bases). Trimming removed 4 bases at V and 9 bases at J, with 19 bases between. Germline values: CDR1 ENHRY, CDR2 SYGVKD. This CDR3 has 15 residues. The CDR3 DNA is TGTGCCATCAGTGGGCAGGGCTGGGGTTATGGTGAGCAGTTCTTC. Its translation: CAISGQGWGYGEQFF.

The chain links TRBV29-1 to TRBJ1-2; tentative D call: TRBD1 (6 bases). The CDR3 sequence is 13 residues long. V was cut by 6 bases and J by 5 bases, with 16 bases left in between. The germline gives CDR1 SQVTM, CDR2 ANQGSEA. The CDR3 is CSVIPLGAYGYTF. The CDR3 coding sequence is TGCAGCGTGATTCCTTTGGGGGCGTATGGCTACACCTTC.

The V gene is TRBV2, the J gene TRBJ2-2; weak D call: TRBD2 (5 bases). Germline V gives CDR1 SNHLY, CDR2 FYNNEI. The CDR3 length is 14 residues. The germline V and J ends were trimmed by 7 bases and 0 bases, with 9 bases remaining between them. The CDR3 DNA reads as TGTGCCAGCAAGGCGGGTACGAACACCGGGGAGCTGTTTTTT. Translated, it gives CASKAGTNTGELFF.

The chain links TRBV28 to TRBJ1-5, with a weak D call TRBD1 (6 bases). The germline CDR1 and CDR2 sequences are MDHEN and SYDVKM. The V gene lost 6 bases and the J gene lost 6 bases, with 21 bases spanning the gap. The CDR3 has 16 amino acids. CDR3 region: CASRLPTGQGRQPQHF. The CDR3 nucleotides read TGTGCCAGCAGATTACCCACCGGCCAGGGGCGTCAGCCCCAGCATTTT. Drawing the rest from reference TRBV28 and TRBJ1-5, the complete variable domain is DVKVTQSSRYLVKRTGEKVFLECVQDMDHENMFWYRQDPGLGLRLIYFSYDVKMKEKGDIPEGYSVSREKKERFSLILESASTNQTSMYLCASRLPTGQGRQPQHFGDGTRLSIL.

The rearrangement joins TRBV5-1 to TRBJ2-2; D possibly corresponds to TRBD2 (5 bases). CDR1 and CDR2 from the germline V gene are SGHRS and YFSETQ. V gave up 4 bases and J gave up 2 bases, with 15 bases separating them. The CDR3 runs 16 residues. The DNA of the CDR3 is TGCGCCAGCAGCCCGGAGGCGGGTATCAACACCGGGGAGCTGTTTTTT. It specifies CASSPEAGINTGELFF.

J is TRBJ1-1 and V is TRBV7-8; D is possibly TRBD1 (5 bases). Germline assignment: CDR1 SGHVS and CDR2 FQNEAQ. CDR3 length: 16 amino acids. The V end lost 0 bases, the J end lost 4 bases, and 15 bases lay between the germline ends. The CDR3 nucleotides read TGTGCCAGCAGCTTAGCGGGACTGGTTCGGGGCACTGAAGCTTTCTTT. Translated, it gives CASSLAGLVRGTEAFF.